This TCR beta chain was captured by sequencing in a study of siplizumab effects on memory and regulatory T cells. In this sample, this clone turned up a few times. Other DNA sequences in the sample encode the same CDR3. The CDR3 has 12 residues. V lost 6 bases, J lost 3 bases, and 8 bases lay in between. CDR1 is MGHDK and CDR2 is SYGVNS in the germline V gene. The assay was immunoSEQ multiplex PCR, and TCRdb's table has in-frame clones only and misses some. This table has about 100,000 clones, around 90% appearing once. The TCR sequence derives from a human donor in good health. The chain links TRBV25-1 to TRBJ1-2; D is uncertain. Specimen: non-Treg CD4+ T cells sorted from blood. The CDR3 DNA reads TGTGCCAGCAGCCAAAACTACTATGGCTACACCTTC. Its protein is CASSQNYYGYTF.